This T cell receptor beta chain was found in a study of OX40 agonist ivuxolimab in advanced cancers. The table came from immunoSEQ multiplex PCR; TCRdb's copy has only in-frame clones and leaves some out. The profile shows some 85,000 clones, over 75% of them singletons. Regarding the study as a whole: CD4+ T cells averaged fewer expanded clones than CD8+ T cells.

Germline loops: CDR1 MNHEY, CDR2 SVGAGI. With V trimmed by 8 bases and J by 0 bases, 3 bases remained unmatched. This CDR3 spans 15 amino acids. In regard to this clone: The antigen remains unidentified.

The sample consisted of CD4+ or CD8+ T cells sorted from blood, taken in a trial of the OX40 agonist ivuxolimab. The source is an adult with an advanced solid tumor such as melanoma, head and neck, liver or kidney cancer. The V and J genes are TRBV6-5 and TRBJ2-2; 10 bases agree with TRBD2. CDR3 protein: CASRGLAANTGELFF. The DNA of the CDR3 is TGTGCCAGCCGCGGACTAGCGGCGAACACCGGGGAGCTGTTTTTT.